These 9 T cell receptor beta chains were sequenced from one sample in a study of blood T cell repertoires in COVID-19. Libraries were prepared by immunoSEQ multiplex PCR; TCRdb keeps only in-frame clonotypes and omits some of them. The table shows about 180,000 clones, with roughly 88% occurring only once. Sequencing input: PBMCs or T cells enriched from blood (not recorded which). Source of these receptors: a woman aged 18-30 years who had recovered from COVID-19.

The rearrangement uses TRBV7-3 and TRBJ2-7, with 7 bases matching TRBD2. With V trimmed by 0 bases and J by 4 bases, 6 bases remained unmatched. The CDR3 is 15 amino acids. Germline-derived CDR1 and CDR2 are SGHTA and FQGTGA. CDR3 DNA: TGTGCCAGCAGCTTAACGATGGGACTACAATACGAGCAGTACTTC. Translation: CASSLTMGLQYEQYF.

This clone came up many times. The chain joins TRBV11-2 to TRBJ2-7; maybe TRBD1 (5 bases). Trimming removed 1 base at V and 3 bases at J, with 13 bases between. Germline V gene lookup returns CDR1 SGHAT and CDR2 FQNNGV. CDR3 size: 15 residues. CDR3 residues: CASSLAFQGYYEQYF. CDR3 sequence (DNA): TGTGCCAGCAGCTTAGCATTTCAGGGTTACTACGAGCAGTACTTC.

The chain combines TRBV2 with TRBJ1-3; 7 nucleotides agree with TRBD1. V shed 8 bases and J 0 bases; nucleotides not matched to a gene: 7. Germline loops: CDR1 SNHLY, CDR2 FYNNEI. The CDR3 has 15 amino acids. The DNA for the CDR3 is TGTGCCAGCCGAACAGGGGTCCCCTCTGGAAACACCATATATTTT. Translated, it gives CASRTGVPSGNTIYF.

The chain couples TRBV7-9 to TRBJ1-3; no firm D call. CDR1 is SEHNR, CDR2 FQNEAQ, per germline (reference sequence). V lost 5 bases to trimming and J lost 0 bases, with 11 bases between them. The CDR3 is 15 amino acids. CDR3 residues: CASSPNHGSGNTIYF. CDR3 DNA sequence: TGTGCCAGCAGCCCGAATCACGGCTCTGGAAACACCATATATTTT. The full variable domain, completed using reference TRBV7-9 and TRBJ1-3, is DTGVSQNPRHKITKRGQNVTFRCDPISEHNRLYWYRQTLGQGPEFLTYFQNEAQLEKSRLLSDRFSAERPKGSFSTLEIQRTEQGDSAMYLCASSPNHGSGNTIYFGEGSWLTVV.

The chain's CDR3 is CASSYGAGGDYGYTF. In nucleotides, the CDR3 is TGTGCCAGCAGTTACGGCGCGGGGGGGGACTATGGCTACACCTTC. The chain uses TRBV6-5 and TRBJ1-2; the D gene is possibly TRBD1 (5 bases). Trimming cost V 2 bases and J 3 bases, with 13 bases left between them. There are 15 residues in the CDR3. The V gene's germline CDR1 is MNHEY and CDR2 SVGAGI.

The chain carries TRBV10-3 and TRBJ1-1; D might be TRBD1 (6 bases). V dropped 3 bases and J dropped 1 base, with 9 bases sitting between them. This CDR3 contains 14 residues. Germline assignment: CDR1 ENHRY and CDR2 SYGVKD. DNA of the CDR3: TGTGCCATCAGTGAAACGACAGGGAACACTGAAGCTTTCTTT. Translated: CAISETTGNTEAFF.

The chain carries TRBV7-2 and TRBJ1-2; a weak D match, TRBD1 (5 bases). This CDR3 spans 14 amino acids. Germline CDR1 reads SGHTA; CDR2 reads FQGNSA. V shed 0 bases and J shed 1 base, with 6 bases lying between them. CDR3 nucleotides: TGTGCCAGCAGCTTAGCAGGGGTTAACTATGGCTACACCTTC. It encodes CASSLAGVNYGYTF.

V and J are TRBV5-6 and TRBJ1-2, with TRBD1 identical over 7 bases. In germline, CDR1 is SGHDT, CDR2 YYEEEE. There are 14 residues in the CDR3. With 4 bases clipped from V and 8 bases from J, the junction kept 11 bases outside the gene matches. The CDR3: CASSQGQLGKGYTF. CDR3 sequence (DNA): TGTGCCAGCAGCCAGGGACAGCTCGGGAAGGGCTACACCTTC.

The chain uses TRBV5-5 and TRBJ2-7; TRBD2 might be the D (6 bases). Trimming removed 0 bases at V and 4 bases at J, with 17 bases between. CDR1 is SGHKS, CDR2 YYEKEE, per germline (reference sequence). The CDR3 sequence is 16 residues long. This chain's CDR3 is CASSLASGSGTYEQYF. CDR3 bases: TGTGCCAGCAGCTTGGCCTCGGGCTCTGGGACTTACGAGCAGTACTTC.